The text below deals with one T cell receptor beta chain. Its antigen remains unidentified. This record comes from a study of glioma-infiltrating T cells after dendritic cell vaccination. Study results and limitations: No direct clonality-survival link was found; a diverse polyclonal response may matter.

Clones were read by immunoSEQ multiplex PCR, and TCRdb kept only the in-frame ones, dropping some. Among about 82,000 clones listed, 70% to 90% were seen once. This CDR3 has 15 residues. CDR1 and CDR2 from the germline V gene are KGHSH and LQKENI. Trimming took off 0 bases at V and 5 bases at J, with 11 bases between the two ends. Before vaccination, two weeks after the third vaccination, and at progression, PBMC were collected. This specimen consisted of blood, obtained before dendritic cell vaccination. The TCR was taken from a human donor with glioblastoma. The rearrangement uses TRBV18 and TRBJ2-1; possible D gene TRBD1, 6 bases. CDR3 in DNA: TGTGCCAGCTCACCACCAGGGACAAAGAACAATGAGCAGTTCTTC. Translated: CASSPPGTKNNEQFF. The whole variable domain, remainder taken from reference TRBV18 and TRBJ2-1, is NAGVMQNPRHLVRRRGQEARLRCSPMKGHSHVYWYRQLPEEGLKFMVYLQKENIIDESGMPKERFSAEFPKEGPSILRIQQVVRGDSAAYFCASSPPGTKNNEQFFGPGTRLTVL.